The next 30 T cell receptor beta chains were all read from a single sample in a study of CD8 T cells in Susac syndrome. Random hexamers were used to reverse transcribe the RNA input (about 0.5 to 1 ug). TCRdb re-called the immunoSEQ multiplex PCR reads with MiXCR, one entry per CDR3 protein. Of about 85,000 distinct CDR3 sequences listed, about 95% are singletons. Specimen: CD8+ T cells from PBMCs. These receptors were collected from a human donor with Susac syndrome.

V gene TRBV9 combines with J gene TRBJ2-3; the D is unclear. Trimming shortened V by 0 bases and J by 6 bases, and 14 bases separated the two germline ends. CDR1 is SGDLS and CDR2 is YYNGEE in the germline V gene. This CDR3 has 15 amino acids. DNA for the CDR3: TGTGCCAGCAGCGTAGTGGGCGGCAGTAGGGATACGCAGTATTTT. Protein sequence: CASSVVGGSRDTQYF.

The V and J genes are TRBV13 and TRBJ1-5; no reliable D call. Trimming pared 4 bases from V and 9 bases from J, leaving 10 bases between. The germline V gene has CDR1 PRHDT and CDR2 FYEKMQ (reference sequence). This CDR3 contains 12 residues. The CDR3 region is CASSSGRSPQHF. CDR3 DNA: TGTGCCAGCAGCTCGGGGAGATCGCCCCAGCATTTT.

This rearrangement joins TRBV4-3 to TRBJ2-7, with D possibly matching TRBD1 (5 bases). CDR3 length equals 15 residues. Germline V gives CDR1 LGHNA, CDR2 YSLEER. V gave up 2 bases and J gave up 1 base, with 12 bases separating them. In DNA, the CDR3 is TGCGCCAGCAGCCAAAAGAGTCAGGGTTCCTACGAGCAGTACTTC. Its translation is CASSQKSQGSYEQYF.

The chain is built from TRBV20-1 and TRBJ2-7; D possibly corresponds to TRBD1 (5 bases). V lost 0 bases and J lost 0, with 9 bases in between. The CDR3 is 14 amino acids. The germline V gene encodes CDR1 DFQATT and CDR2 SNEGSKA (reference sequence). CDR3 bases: TGCAGTGCTAGAGATCACAGGAGCTCCTACGAGCAGTACTTC. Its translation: CSARDHRSSYEQYF.

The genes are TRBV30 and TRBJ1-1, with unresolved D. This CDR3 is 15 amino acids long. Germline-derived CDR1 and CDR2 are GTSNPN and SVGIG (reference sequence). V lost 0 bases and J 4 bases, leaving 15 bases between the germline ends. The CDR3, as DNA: TGTGCCTGGAGTGTAAATCCCGTTCTCGGCACTGAAGCTTTCTTT. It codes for CAWSVNPVLGTEAFF.

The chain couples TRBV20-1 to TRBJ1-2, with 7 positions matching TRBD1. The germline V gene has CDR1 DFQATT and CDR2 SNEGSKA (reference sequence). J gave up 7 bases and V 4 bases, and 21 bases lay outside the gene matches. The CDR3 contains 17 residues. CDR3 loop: CSATTGRGTGEGIGYTF. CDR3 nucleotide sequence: TGCAGTGCTACCACAGGGAGGGGTACAGGGGAAGGAATTGGCTACACCTTC.

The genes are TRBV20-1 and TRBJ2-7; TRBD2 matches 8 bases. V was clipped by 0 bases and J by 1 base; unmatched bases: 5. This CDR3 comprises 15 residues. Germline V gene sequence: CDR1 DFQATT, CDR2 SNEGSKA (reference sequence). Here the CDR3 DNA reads TGCAGTGCTAGAGATTGGACGGGAGGGTCCTACGAGCAGTACTTC. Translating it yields CSARDWTGGSYEQYF.

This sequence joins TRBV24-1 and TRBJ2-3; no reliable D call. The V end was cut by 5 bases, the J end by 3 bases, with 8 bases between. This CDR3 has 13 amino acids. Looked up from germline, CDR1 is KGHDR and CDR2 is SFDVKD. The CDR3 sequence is CATSGRETDTQYF. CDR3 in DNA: TGTGCCACCAGTGGAAGGGAAACAGATACGCAGTATTTT.

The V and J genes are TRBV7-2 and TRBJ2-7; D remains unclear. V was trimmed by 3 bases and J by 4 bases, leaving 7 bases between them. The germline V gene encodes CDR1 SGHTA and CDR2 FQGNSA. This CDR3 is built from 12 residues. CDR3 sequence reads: CASSFEGYEQYF. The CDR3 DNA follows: TGTGCCAGCAGCTTTGAAGGGTACGAGCAGTACTTC.

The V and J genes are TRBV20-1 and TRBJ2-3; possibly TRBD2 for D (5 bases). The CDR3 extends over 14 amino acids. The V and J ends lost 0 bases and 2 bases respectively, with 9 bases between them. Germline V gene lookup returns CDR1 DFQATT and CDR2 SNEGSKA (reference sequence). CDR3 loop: CSAREVDSTDTQYF. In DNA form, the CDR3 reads TGCAGTGCTAGAGAGGTGGACTCCACAGATACGCAGTATTTT.

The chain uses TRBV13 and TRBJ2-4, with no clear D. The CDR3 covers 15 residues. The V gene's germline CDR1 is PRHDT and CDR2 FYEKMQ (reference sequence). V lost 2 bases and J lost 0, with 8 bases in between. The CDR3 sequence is CASSLTTAAKNIQYF. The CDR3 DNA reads TGTGCCAGCAGCTTAACGACTGCAGCCAAAAACATTCAGTACTTC.

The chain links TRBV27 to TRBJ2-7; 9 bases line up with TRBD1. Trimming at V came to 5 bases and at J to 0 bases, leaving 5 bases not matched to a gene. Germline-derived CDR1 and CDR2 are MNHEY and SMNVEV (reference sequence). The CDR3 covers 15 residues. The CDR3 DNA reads TGTGCCAGCAGTGTAATGGGACAGGGCTCCTACGAGCAGTACTTC. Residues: CASSVMGQGSYEQYF.

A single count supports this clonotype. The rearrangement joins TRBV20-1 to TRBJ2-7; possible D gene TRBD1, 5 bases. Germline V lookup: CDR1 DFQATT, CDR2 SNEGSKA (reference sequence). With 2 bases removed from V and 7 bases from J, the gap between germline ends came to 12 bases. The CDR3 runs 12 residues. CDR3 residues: CSARWAAGEQYF. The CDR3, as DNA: TGCAGTGCTAGATGGGCAGCAGGGGAGCAGTACTTC.

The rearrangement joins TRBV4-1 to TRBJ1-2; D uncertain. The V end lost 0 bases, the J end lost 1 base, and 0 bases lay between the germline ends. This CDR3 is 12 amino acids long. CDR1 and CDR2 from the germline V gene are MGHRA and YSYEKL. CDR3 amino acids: CASSQDNYGYTF. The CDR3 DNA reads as TGCGCCAGCAGCCAAGATAACTATGGCTACACCTTC.

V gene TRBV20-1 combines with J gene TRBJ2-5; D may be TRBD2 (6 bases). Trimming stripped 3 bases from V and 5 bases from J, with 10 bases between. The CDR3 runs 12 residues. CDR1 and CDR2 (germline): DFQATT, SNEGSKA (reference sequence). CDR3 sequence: CSARTRQETQYF. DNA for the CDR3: TGCAGTGCTAGGACTAGGCAGGAGACCCAGTACTTC.

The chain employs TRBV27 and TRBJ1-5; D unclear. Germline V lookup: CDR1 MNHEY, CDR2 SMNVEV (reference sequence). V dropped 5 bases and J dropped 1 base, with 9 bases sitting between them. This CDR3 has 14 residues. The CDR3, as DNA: TGTGCCAGCAGTCAGTTGGACAGCAATCAGCCCCAGCATTTT. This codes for CASSQLDSNQPQHF.

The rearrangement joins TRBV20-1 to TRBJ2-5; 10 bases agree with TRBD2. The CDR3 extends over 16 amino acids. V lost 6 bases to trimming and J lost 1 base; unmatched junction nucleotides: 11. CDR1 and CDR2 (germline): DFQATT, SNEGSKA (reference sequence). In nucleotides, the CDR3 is TGCAGTGCGGCGACTTTTGGACTAGCGGTCCAAGAGACCCAGTACTTC. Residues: CSAATFGLAVQETQYF.

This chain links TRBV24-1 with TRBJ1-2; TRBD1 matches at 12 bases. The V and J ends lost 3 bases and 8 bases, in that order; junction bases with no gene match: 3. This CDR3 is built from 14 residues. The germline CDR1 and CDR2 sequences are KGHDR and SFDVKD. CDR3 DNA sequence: TGTGCCACCAGTGATGGGACAGGGGGCGAGGGCTACACCTTC. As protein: CATSDGTGGEGYTF.

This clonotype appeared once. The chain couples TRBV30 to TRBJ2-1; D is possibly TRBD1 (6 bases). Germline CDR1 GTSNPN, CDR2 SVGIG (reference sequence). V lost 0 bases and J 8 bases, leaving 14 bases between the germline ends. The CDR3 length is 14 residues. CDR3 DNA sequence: TGTGCCTGGAGTGTACTTACAGGGCTGGATGAGCAGTTCTTC. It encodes CAWSVLTGLDEQFF.

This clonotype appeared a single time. CDR3 nucleotide sequence: TGTGCCAGCACCTGGGAGGCCAACGTCCTGACTTTC. It yields the protein CASTWEANVLTF. The rearrangement joins TRBV18 to TRBJ2-6, with D unclear. Trimming removed 8 bases at V and 6 bases at J, with 8 bases between. The CDR3 extends over 12 amino acids. Germline-derived CDR1 and CDR2 are KGHSH and LQKENI.

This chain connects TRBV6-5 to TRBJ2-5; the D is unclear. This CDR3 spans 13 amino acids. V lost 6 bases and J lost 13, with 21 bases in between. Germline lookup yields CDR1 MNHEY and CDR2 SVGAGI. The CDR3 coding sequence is TGTGCCAGCAGCTATTCGAACAAACGATCTTTGTACTTC. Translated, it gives CASSYSNKRSLYF.

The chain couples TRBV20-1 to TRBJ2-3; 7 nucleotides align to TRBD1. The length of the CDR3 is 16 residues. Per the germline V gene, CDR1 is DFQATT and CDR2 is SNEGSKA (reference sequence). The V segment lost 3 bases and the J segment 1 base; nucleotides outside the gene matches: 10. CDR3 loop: CSASPLGQGGTDTQYF. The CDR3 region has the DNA TGCAGTGCTAGCCCCCTAGGGCAGGGGGGCACAGATACGCAGTATTTT.

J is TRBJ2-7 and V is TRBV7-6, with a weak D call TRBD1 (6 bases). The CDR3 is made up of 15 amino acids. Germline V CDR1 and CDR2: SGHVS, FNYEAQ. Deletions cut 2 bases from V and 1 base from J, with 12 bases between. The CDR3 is CASSLNAGDSYEQYF. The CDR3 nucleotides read TGTGCCAGCAGCTTAAATGCAGGGGATTCCTACGAGCAGTACTTC.

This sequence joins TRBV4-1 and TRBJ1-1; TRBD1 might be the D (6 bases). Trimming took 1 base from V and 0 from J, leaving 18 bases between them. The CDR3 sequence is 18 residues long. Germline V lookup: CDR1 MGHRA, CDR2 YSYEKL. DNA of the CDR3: TGCGCCAGCAGCCAAGTTGAGACAGGAGCCGCAATGAACACTGAAGCTTTCTTT. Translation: CASSQVETGAAMNTEAFF.

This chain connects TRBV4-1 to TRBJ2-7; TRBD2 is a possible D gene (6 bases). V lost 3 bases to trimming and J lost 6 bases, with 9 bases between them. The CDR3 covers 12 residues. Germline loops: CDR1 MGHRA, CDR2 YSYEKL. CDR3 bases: TGCGCCAGCAGCCAGATGGGGGGCGAGCAGTACTTC. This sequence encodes CASSQMGGEQYF.

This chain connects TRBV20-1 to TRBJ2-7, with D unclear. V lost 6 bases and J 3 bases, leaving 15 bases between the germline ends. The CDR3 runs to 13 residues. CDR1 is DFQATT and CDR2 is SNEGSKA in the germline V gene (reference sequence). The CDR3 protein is CSAPEQWGYEQYF. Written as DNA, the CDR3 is TGCAGTGCCCCCGAGCAATGGGGCTACGAGCAGTACTTC.

CDR3 amino acids: CSVSPGGASYEQYF. The CDR3 region has the DNA TGCAGCGTTTCCCCCGGGGGCGCGTCCTACGAGCAGTACTTC. This chain uses TRBV29-1 with TRBJ2-7; D could derive from TRBD1 or TRBD2 (6 bases each). The CDR3 has 14 amino acids. Germline CDR1 and CDR2: SQVTM and ANQGSEA. V gave up 5 bases and J gave up 1 base, with 15 bases separating them.

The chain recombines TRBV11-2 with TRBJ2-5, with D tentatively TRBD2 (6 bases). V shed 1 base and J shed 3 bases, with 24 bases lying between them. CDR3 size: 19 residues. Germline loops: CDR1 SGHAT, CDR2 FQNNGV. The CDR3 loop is CASSLVLAGTGTGEETQYF. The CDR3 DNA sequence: TGTGCCAGCAGCTTAGTTTTGGCGGGAACGGGTACCGGGGAAGAGACCCAGTACTTC.

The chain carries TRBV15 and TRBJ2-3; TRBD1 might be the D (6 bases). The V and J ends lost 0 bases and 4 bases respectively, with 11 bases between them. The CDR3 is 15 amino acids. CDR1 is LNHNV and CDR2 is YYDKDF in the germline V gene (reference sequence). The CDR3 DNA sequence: TGTGCCACCAGCAGAGATTCTGGGGGCGCAGATACGCAGTATTTT. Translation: CATSRDSGGADTQYF.

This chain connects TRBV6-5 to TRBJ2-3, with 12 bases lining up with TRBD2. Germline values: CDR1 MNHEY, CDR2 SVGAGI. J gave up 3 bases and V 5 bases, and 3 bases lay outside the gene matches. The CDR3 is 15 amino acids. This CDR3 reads CASSQTSGRTDTQYF. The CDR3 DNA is TGTGCCAGCAGTCAAACTAGCGGGAGGACAGATACGCAGTATTTT.